The rows below give T cell receptor beta chains drawn from one sample of a study of technical replicates of blood from several donors. Repertoires were generated with immunoSEQ multiplex PCR, while TCRdb's copy carries only in-frame clones and drops some. This table has around 81,000 clones, about 81% appearing once. Input material: PBMCs. These TCRs come from a human donor in good health. Some clones in this sample may be carry-over from other donors' samples. Each CDR3 is given with its conserved first and last residue. Each record gives: CDR3 DNA, CDR3 protein, clone size, J gene, V gene, D gene. The D gene is left open where the match is weak. The size field is filled for only some rows; it gives once, few, many or a size class.

cdr3_nt: TGTGCCAGCAGTCCAGGGGAGTACACTGAAGCTTTCTTT
cdr3_aa: CASSPGEYTEAFF
clone_size: once
j_call: TRBJ1-1
v_call: TRBV6-5
d_call: -

cdr3_nt: TGCAGCGTTGAATTCTTCGACAGGGCCTTTCAAGAGACCCAGTACTTC
cdr3_aa: CSVEFFDRAFQETQYF
clone_size: once
j_call: TRBJ2-5
v_call: TRBV29-1
d_call: TRBD1

cdr3_nt: TGTGCCAGTAGAGGACAGGGGTTGGGATCCTACAATGAGCAGTTCTTC
cdr3_aa: CASRGQGLGSYNEQFF
clone_size: -
j_call: TRBJ2-1
v_call: TRBV19
d_call: TRBD1

cdr3_nt: TGCGCCAGCAGCTCCTCCGGGACAGGGGTTTCGAACACCGGGGAGCTGTTTTTT
cdr3_aa: CASSSSGTGVSNTGELFF
clone_size: few
j_call: TRBJ2-2
v_call: TRBV5-1
d_call: TRBD1

cdr3_nt: TGCGCCAGCAGCTTGGAGGGGAATAGCAATCAGCCCCAGCATTTT
cdr3_aa: CASSLEGNSNQPQHF
clone_size: few
j_call: TRBJ1-5
v_call: TRBV5-1
d_call: -

cdr3_nt: TGTGCCAGCAGCCAAGGGGGGGGCTATGGCTACACCTTC
cdr3_aa: CASSQGGGYGYTF
clone_size: -
j_call: TRBJ1-2
v_call: TRBV14
d_call: -

cdr3_nt: TGTGCGGAGCACTGGGAGGGGCGCAACGGCTACACCTTC
cdr3_aa: CAEHWEGRNGYTF
clone_size: -
j_call: TRBJ1-2
v_call: TRBV2
d_call: -

cdr3_nt: TGTGCCAGCAGCCCGACAGGGGGTGGGAACCCCGGGGAGCTGTTTTTT
cdr3_aa: CASSPTGGGNPGELFF
clone_size: -
j_call: TRBJ2-2
v_call: TRBV7-6
d_call: TRBD1

cdr3_nt: TGTGCCAGCAGCTTAGGGCGGCAATTCCCCATATATTTT
cdr3_aa: CASSLGRQFPIYF
clone_size: -
j_call: TRBJ1-3
v_call: TRBV7-2
d_call: -

cdr3_nt: TGCGCCAGCGGGCTGGGAGGGGAGGGCTCACCCCTCCACTTT
cdr3_aa: CASGLGGEGSPLHF
clone_size: -
j_call: TRBJ1-6
v_call: TRBV4-1
d_call: -

cdr3_nt: TGTGCCTGGATCCAGGGGTGGGCGAACACTGAAGCTTTCTTT
cdr3_aa: CAWIQGWANTEAFF
clone_size: few
j_call: TRBJ1-1
v_call: TRBV30
d_call: -

cdr3_nt: TGTGCCAGCAGCACGGACAGTAACTATGGCTACACCTTC
cdr3_aa: CASSTDSNYGYTF
clone_size: -
j_call: TRBJ1-2
v_call: TRBV7-2
d_call: -

cdr3_nt: TGTGCCAGCAGGGGAGACAGGATTAATCAGCCCCAGCATTTT
cdr3_aa: CASRGDRINQPQHF
clone_size: -
j_call: TRBJ1-5
v_call: TRBV2
d_call: -

cdr3_nt: TGTGCCAGCACCTCCGGAGGACAGATTAACAATGAGCAGTTCTTC
cdr3_aa: CASTSGGQINNEQFF
clone_size: -
j_call: TRBJ2-1
v_call: TRBV9
d_call: -

cdr3_nt: TGCGCCAGCAGCTTGGAAGGGACATCAGAGACCCAGTACTTC
cdr3_aa: CASSLEGTSETQYF
clone_size: -
j_call: TRBJ2-5
v_call: TRBV5-1
d_call: -

cdr3_nt: TGTGCCAGCAGCGCTCTAGGCACCTCCTCAAGCTACACCTTC
cdr3_aa: CASSALGTSSSYTF
clone_size: -
j_call: TRBJ1-2
v_call: TRBV9
d_call: -

cdr3_nt: TGTGCCAGCAGCTTCACGAACACAGGAGCTTTAGAAGCTTTCTTT
cdr3_aa: CASSFTNTGALEAFF
clone_size: -
j_call: TRBJ1-1
v_call: TRBV28
d_call: -

cdr3_nt: TGCGCCAGCAGCTTGTCGACAGGGGTCACTGAAGCTTTCTTT
cdr3_aa: CASSLSTGVTEAFF
clone_size: -
j_call: TRBJ1-1
v_call: TRBV5-1
d_call: TRBD1

cdr3_nt: TGTGCCAGCAGCCCCCTAGCGGGGCAACAAGAGACCCAGTACTTC
cdr3_aa: CASSPLAGQQETQYF
clone_size: once
j_call: TRBJ2-5
v_call: TRBV7-9
d_call: TRBD2

cdr3_nt: TGTGCCTGTAGGGGTAGCTCCTATAATTCACCCCTCCACTTT
cdr3_aa: CACRGSSYNSPLHF
clone_size: many
j_call: TRBJ1-6
v_call: TRBV30
d_call: -

cdr3_nt: TGTGCCTGGGGGACAGATTTTTCTTCACCCCTCCACTTT
cdr3_aa: CAWGTDFSSPLHF
clone_size: -
j_call: TRBJ1-6
v_call: TRBV30
d_call: TRBD1

cdr3_nt: TGTGCCAGCAGTTTCCGGTCTAGCGTAGATACGCAGTATTTT
cdr3_aa: CASSFRSSVDTQYF
clone_size: -
j_call: TRBJ2-3
v_call: TRBV28
d_call: -

cdr3_nt: TGTGCCGCGGGCCCCGGGTACACCGGGGAGCTGTTTTTT
cdr3_aa: CAAGPGYTGELFF
clone_size: -
j_call: TRBJ2-2
v_call: TRBV6-1
d_call: -

cdr3_nt: TGTGCCAGCAGTTATCGAGGCAGAGACGGAGAGCAGTTCTTC
cdr3_aa: CASSYRGRDGEQFF
clone_size: -
j_call: TRBJ2-1
v_call: TRBV6-6
d_call: -

cdr3_nt: TGTGCCAGCAGCCGAAGCTGGACAGGGGGAGCCTACGAGCAGTACTTC
cdr3_aa: CASSRSWTGGAYEQYF
clone_size: -
j_call: TRBJ2-7
v_call: TRBV11-2
d_call: TRBD1

cdr3_nt: TGTGCCAGCAGTGGCGGGACGGCGTGGCATTTT
cdr3_aa: CASSGGTAWHF
clone_size: -
j_call: TRBJ1-5
v_call: TRBV2
d_call: -

cdr3_nt: TGCGCCAGCACGAGGCGGGGGGGCCGGGAGACCCAGTACTTC
cdr3_aa: CASTRRGGRETQYF
clone_size: -
j_call: TRBJ2-5
v_call: TRBV5-1
d_call: TRBD2

cdr3_nt: TGTGCCAGCAGGGGGGGAAGGGTTGAGACCCAGTACTTC
cdr3_aa: CASRGGRVETQYF
clone_size: once
j_call: TRBJ2-5
v_call: TRBV6-6
d_call: -

cdr3_nt: TGTGCCAGCAGCTTGACAGGGGGGGCAACTAATGAAAAACTGTTTTTT
cdr3_aa: CASSLTGGATNEKLFF
clone_size: -
j_call: TRBJ1-4
v_call: TRBV5-6
d_call: TRBD1

cdr3_nt: TGTGCCAGCAGCCTCCCAGGACAGAGTAATGAAAAACTGTTTTTT
cdr3_aa: CASSLPGQSNEKLFF
clone_size: -
j_call: TRBJ1-4
v_call: TRBV5-4
d_call: -

cdr3_nt: TGTGCCAGTAGTATCGTCGACAGAAACTACGAGCAGTACTTC
cdr3_aa: CASSIVDRNYEQYF
clone_size: -
j_call: TRBJ2-7
v_call: TRBV19
d_call: -

cdr3_nt: TGTGCCATCAGTGTAGGGGACAGGGCCTACGAGCAGTACTTC
cdr3_aa: CAISVGDRAYEQYF
clone_size: -
j_call: TRBJ2-7
v_call: TRBV10-3
d_call: TRBD1

cdr3_nt: TGTGCCAGCAAACCAGGGGGGAATGTCTACGAGCAGTACTTC
cdr3_aa: CASKPGGNVYEQYF
clone_size: -
j_call: TRBJ2-7
v_call: TRBV5-4
d_call: -

cdr3_nt: TGTGCCACTCCCCGGCGGGAGACAGATACGCAGTATTTT
cdr3_aa: CATPRRETDTQYF
clone_size: -
j_call: TRBJ2-3
v_call: TRBV7-9
d_call: TRBD2

cdr3_nt: TGTGCCAGCAGCTCGGACAGAAATGGTGAAAAACTGTTTTTT
cdr3_aa: CASSSDRNGEKLFF
clone_size: few
j_call: TRBJ1-4
v_call: TRBV7-9
d_call: -

cdr3_nt: TGCGCCAGCAGCTTGGAAGGACTACTTTGGGAGCAGTACTTC
cdr3_aa: CASSLEGLLWEQYF
clone_size: -
j_call: TRBJ2-7
v_call: TRBV5-1
d_call: -

cdr3_nt: TGTGCCAGCAGCTCCGACAGGGTTCCTAATGGCTACACCTTC
cdr3_aa: CASSSDRVPNGYTF
clone_size: once
j_call: TRBJ1-2
v_call: TRBV13
d_call: TRBD1

cdr3_nt: TGCAGCGTCCCTTCGGCGGTTACAAGCAATGAGCAGTTCTTC
cdr3_aa: CSVPSAVTSNEQFF
clone_size: -
j_call: TRBJ2-1
v_call: TRBV29-1
d_call: -

cdr3_nt: TGTGCCAGTATGGGGAGAACAGGGGCATACAATGAGCAGTTCTTC
cdr3_aa: CASMGRTGAYNEQFF
clone_size: once
j_call: TRBJ2-1
v_call: TRBV19
d_call: TRBD1

cdr3_nt: TGTGCCAGCAAATGGCGACAGGTCAGGGGCACTGAAGCTTTCTTT
cdr3_aa: CASKWRQVRGTEAFF
clone_size: -
j_call: TRBJ1-1
v_call: TRBV28
d_call: -

cdr3_nt: TGTGCCAGCAGGGGGAAAGAGGGCCAGTACTTC
cdr3_aa: CASRGKEGQYF
clone_size: -
j_call: TRBJ2-5
v_call: TRBV6-5
d_call: -

cdr3_nt: TGCGCCAGCAGCAACGGACAGAAAACCTACGAGCAGTACTTC
cdr3_aa: CASSNGQKTYEQYF
clone_size: -
j_call: TRBJ2-7
v_call: TRBV5-1
d_call: -

cdr3_nt: TGTGCCAGCAGCTGGGGGGACAGTACCCTCTATGGCTACACCTTC
cdr3_aa: CASSWGDSTLYGYTF
clone_size: once
j_call: TRBJ1-2
v_call: TRBV5-6
d_call: TRBD1

cdr3_nt: TGTGCCAGCAGCTGGAGGGCCCTGGGAGGGGAGACCCAGTACTTC
cdr3_aa: CASSWRALGGETQYF
clone_size: -
j_call: TRBJ2-5
v_call: TRBV5-6
d_call: TRBD2

cdr3_nt: TGTGCCAGCAGCCCTCGGACAGGGGGAAACATTCAGTACTTC
cdr3_aa: CASSPRTGGNIQYF
clone_size: -
j_call: TRBJ2-4
v_call: TRBV11-2
d_call: TRBD1

cdr3_nt: TGTGCCAGCAGCTTAGCGACTGAAGCTTTCTTT
cdr3_aa: CASSLATEAFF
clone_size: -
j_call: TRBJ1-1
v_call: TRBV5-6
d_call: -

cdr3_nt: TGCGCCAGCAGTGATTGGACTAGCGGGAACTCCTACGAGCAGTACTTC
cdr3_aa: CASSDWTSGNSYEQYF
clone_size: few
j_call: TRBJ2-7
v_call: TRBV10-1
d_call: TRBD2

cdr3_nt: TGTGCCAGCAGTCAAGGGACTAGCGGGGTCACTTCCTACAATGAGCAGTTCTTC
cdr3_aa: CASSQGTSGVTSYNEQFF
clone_size: once
j_call: TRBJ2-1
v_call: TRBV6-1
d_call: TRBD2

cdr3_nt: TGTGCCAGTCTCCAACCACTTAAGGGAGGTAGGAACTATGGCTACACCTTC
cdr3_aa: CASLQPLKGGRNYGYTF
clone_size: -
j_call: TRBJ1-2
v_call: TRBV19
d_call: -

cdr3_nt: TGCGCCAGCAGCCAAGGGGGCCTAGCCAAAAACATTCAGTACTTC
cdr3_aa: CASSQGGLAKNIQYF
clone_size: few
j_call: TRBJ2-4
v_call: TRBV4-1
d_call: -

cdr3_nt: TGCAGCGTTGAATCGGGGGGCCTTTACGAGCAGTACTTC
cdr3_aa: CSVESGGLYEQYF
clone_size: -
j_call: TRBJ2-7
v_call: TRBV29-1
d_call: -

cdr3_nt: TGCGCCAGCAGCCAAGAGAGGACATCATTTAGTGGGGAGACCCAGTACTTC
cdr3_aa: CASSQERTSFSGETQYF
clone_size: -
j_call: TRBJ2-5
v_call: TRBV4-1
d_call: -

cdr3_nt: TGTGCCAGCAGCTTGAGGACAGCCCAGAGCTCCTATAATTCACCCCTCCACTTT
cdr3_aa: CASSLRTAQSSYNSPLHF
clone_size: once
j_call: TRBJ1-6
v_call: TRBV5-8
d_call: -

cdr3_nt: TGTGCCAGCAGCGGGACAGGTGCCTATGGCTACACCTTC
cdr3_aa: CASSGTGAYGYTF
clone_size: -
j_call: TRBJ1-2
v_call: TRBV2
d_call: TRBD1

cdr3_nt: TGTGCCAGCAGCCATCGGGACATGGACACTGAAGCTTTCTTT
cdr3_aa: CASSHRDMDTEAFF
clone_size: -
j_call: TRBJ1-1
v_call: TRBV7-9
d_call: -

cdr3_nt: TGTGCCAGCAGCGGAATCACGACAGGGTCGAATGGCTACACCTTC
cdr3_aa: CASSGITTGSNGYTF
clone_size: -
j_call: TRBJ1-2
v_call: TRBV5-6
d_call: TRBD1

cdr3_nt: TGTGCCAGCAGTCCAAAGCTAGCGGGGGCGAACACCGGGGAGCTGTTTTTT
cdr3_aa: CASSPKLAGANTGELFF
clone_size: few
j_call: TRBJ2-2
v_call: TRBV27
d_call: TRBD2

cdr3_nt: TGCAGCGCCCGAAGGCTAGCGGGAGGTTCAGGCAATGAGCAGTTCTTC
cdr3_aa: CSARRLAGGSGNEQFF
clone_size: -
j_call: TRBJ2-1
v_call: TRBV29-1
d_call: TRBD2

cdr3_nt: TGCGCCAGCAGCCAAGTCATCGTTCGGGGGGAAAAACTGTTTTTT
cdr3_aa: CASSQVIVRGEKLFF
clone_size: -
j_call: TRBJ1-4
v_call: TRBV4-1
d_call: -

cdr3_nt: TGTGCCAGCAGCGCGGACGGGGGGTCCTACAATGAGCAGTTCTTC
cdr3_aa: CASSADGGSYNEQFF
clone_size: -
j_call: TRBJ2-1
v_call: TRBV11-2
d_call: TRBD2